Presented here are 4 T cell receptor beta chains from one specimen sequenced in a study of technical replicates of blood from a handful of donors. Sequenced by immunoSEQ multiplex PCR; TCRdb stores in-frame clones only, minus some. The profile shows about 93,000 clones, 95% of them singletons. Specimen: T cells isolated from PBMCs. Source of these receptors: a human donor in good health.

This clone was seen only once. This rearrangement joins TRBV27 to TRBJ2-7; a possible D gene is TRBD1 (6 bases). V lost 6 bases and J lost 5, with 14 bases in between. The CDR3 sequence is 13 residues long. Germline lookup yields CDR1 MNHEY and CDR2 SMNVEV (reference sequence). The CDR3 DNA sequence: TGTGCCAGCAGGGAAACAGGGTCCCACGAGCAGTACTTC. Translation gives CASRETGSHEQYF.

This chain joins TRBV5-1 and TRBJ1-2; 8 nucleotides agree with TRBD1. The V gene's germline CDR1 is SGHRS and CDR2 YFSETQ. The CDR3 covers 17 residues. The junction had 11 bases not matched to a gene; V was cut back by 1 base and J by 3 bases. This CDR3 reads CASSLSSGAGGYYGYTF. CDR3 bases: TGCGCCAGCAGCTTGTCTTCGGGGGCAGGGGGCTACTATGGCTACACCTTC.

The rearrangement uses TRBV10-3 and TRBJ2-7; TRBD2 matches at 8 bases. Trimming at V came to 3 bases and at J to 3 bases, leaving 4 bases not matched to a gene. There are 14 residues in the CDR3. Germline V CDR1 and CDR2: ENHRY, SYGVKD. Here the CDR3 reads CAISDGTRNYEQYF. The CDR3, as DNA: TGTGCCATCAGTGACGGGACTAGAAACTACGAGCAGTACTTC.

The rearrangement joins TRBV7-2 to TRBJ2-7, with TRBD1 matching over 9 bases. The CDR3 extends over 14 amino acids. Per germline, CDR1 SGHTA and CDR2 FQGNSA. J lost 1 base, V lost 3 bases, and 1 base had no gene match. The CDR3 nucleotides read TGTGCCAGCAGCTTGACAGGGGGTTCCTACGAGCAGTACTTC. Protein product: CASSLTGGSYEQYF.